Sequencing of this T cell receptor (beta chain) was carried out in a study of blood T cell repertoires in COVID-19. As handled by the study authors: The assay estimated nucleated cells by amplifying reference gene primers. The protocol was immunoSEQ multiplex PCR, while the TCRdb copy is restricted to in-frame clones and leaves out a portion. V and J calls and clone size are given by that table; D and trimming were obtained from the DNA. This table has about 480,000 clones, roughly nine tenths appearing once. The sequenced sample was peripheral blood. The source of this sequence is a woman between 45 and 60 years old with COVID-19, enrolled during active disease.

CDR3 protein: CATWDRDLEAFF. CDR3 DNA sequence: TGTGCCACCTGGGACAGGGACCTTGAAGCTTTCTTT. The V gene is TRBV24-1, the J gene TRBJ1-1; 9 positions match TRBD1. The CDR3 is 12 residues long. CDR1 is KGHDR, CDR2 SFDVKD, per germline. V lost 9 bases to trimming and J lost 7 bases; unmatched junction nucleotides: 5.